The sequence of this T cell receptor (beta chain) was determined in a study of beta chain features in type 1 diabetes (dated by TCRdb to 2016 to 2018). Context from the whole study: No differences in mean age, gender distribution, total cell number or subset yield were found between patients and healthy donors. Across all samples, fewer than 130 million sorted cells were examined, and cell number per subset correlated strongly with RNA yield. In the study, TCRB repertoires of sorted circulating CD4+ T cell subsets from recently diagnosed type 1 diabetes patients were compared with those of matched healthy donors. Whereas all 30 or so donors provided naive and central memory subsets, regulatory and stem cell-like memory subsets were isolated from just 8 patients and about 8 healthy donors. Summary of the overall study and its limitations: Shorter templates might be favored by PCR, yet because patient and control samples were amplified and corrected together, any such skew would affect both groups equally. At VDJ recombination sites, patients with type 1 diabetes made fewer insertions and deleted more nucleotides, a pattern implying thymic rearrangement abnormalities. Because cDNA was sequenced instead of genomic DNA, activated cells with high expression could be over-represented, although the groups did not differ in activation or CD3 levels. Only small numbers of individuals were included in the HLA sub-analyses, which left unresolved whether HLA type had any influence on TCRB rearrangement. In all four CD4+ subsets, TCRB CDR3 length was moderately but significantly shorter in type 1 diabetes patients. Naive, central memory and regulatory TCRB repertoires appeared to be more similar among patients than among healthy donors.

Each donor gave one peripheral blood draw, averaging roughly 100 mL, which was collected into heparinised tubes. Using a panel that included CD45RO, CCR7, CD25, CD127, CD95 and CD27, naive, central memory, regulatory and stem cell-like memory CD4+ T cells were sorted on a BD FACSAria II. A purity above 95% was achieved for all sorted populations. Right away, PBMCs were isolated by Lymphoprep density gradient centrifugation and were stained directly, with no culture step. To minimize batch effects, samples were stained and sorted in pairs, one healthy donor with one patient per experiment. This clone appeared a few times. It lacks a known antigen. One base away there is no much larger clone; base qualities are not given. The High Capacity cDNA Reverse Transcription Kit was used to reverse transcribe all of the isolated RNA, meaning that expressed TCRB transcripts were what got sequenced. Deep immunoSEQ sequencing was applied to naive, central memory and regulatory T cell samples, giving an average of roughly 3.3 million total reads per sample. Sorted cells were lysed in RLT buffer, and RNA was extracted using DNase-treated RNeasy Micro or Mini kits according to cell number. Each cell subset was processed separately to prevent cross-contamination, with patient and healthy donor samples processed together. TCRB sequences were amplified from cDNA with the immunoSEQ multiplex PCR, producing 87-bp fragments spanning the CDR3 region. Amplicons were sequenced on the Illumina HiSeq platform. Processing in the source paper ran as follows. Synthetic template baselines were used to correct PCR bias computationally, reads within Hamming distance 2 were collapsed together, and singletons that could not be merged were discarded. Reads were aligned against IMGT to assign V, D and J genes, CDR3 length and insertions or deletions at six rearrangement sites. Within each subset, clonotype counts were normalized to sorted cell number, and only after that were true diversity and Gini coefficients computed with the tcR R package. Repertoire sharing was quantified using the overlap coefficient calculated on TCRB nucleotide sequences. As a proxy for the pre-selection repertoire, out-of-frame TCRB sequences from naive cells were analyzed. TCRdb re-hosts the immuneACCESS table, in-frame sequences only. Its copies lack some clones; in the studies checked, an unresolved V gene accounts for under half of them, and the cause for the rest is not known. D and trimming were read from the DNA, whereas the V and J calls and clone size are those reported in that table. The sample data list a few hundred thousand clones, and 20% to 25% of these were observed just once. Jointly, the top ten make up 0.012% of the sample.

In the germline V gene, CDR1 corresponds to MGHRA and CDR2 to YSYEKL. The CDR3 starts with the cysteine, ends with the phenylalanine, and has 17 residues. CDR3 DNA is the only sequence kept; it has 51 bases, read in frame from the first base. The germline ends are 16 bases apart after V is trimmed by 1 base and J by 0 bases. The origin of this receptor is a woman between 25 and 40 years old with type 1 diabetes. The specimen sequenced was naive CD4+ T cells from blood. Read against the paper, the sample's cell subset or site label means: true naive CD4+ T cells. This receptor chain uses TRBV4-1 and TRBJ2-7; TRBD2 is perhaps the D gene, given 5 matching bases. The DNA is TGCGCCAGCAGCCAAGGTAGAGGCAGTGGGAGCTCCTACGAGCAGTACTTC. The resulting protein is CASSQGRGSGSSYEQYF.